Listed here are 31 T cell receptor beta chains from one sample, sequenced in a study of T cell repertoires in cytomegalovirus infection (dated by TCRdb to between 2018 and 2021). The reads were generated on an Illumina HiSeq 1500. The public reads were reanalyzed by TCRdb: fastp trimming at Q25, MiXCR alignment, in-frame beta chains only. A single entry per CDR3 protein holds the most common genes and DNA from its merged rows. This sample gives 480,000 or so distinct CDR3 sequences in total; 11% of them show up just once. Of the sample, 10% is held by the ten largest clones. What was sequenced was PBMCs. The receptors shown here come from a human donor in good health (CMV status not recorded). Some clones in this sample may be carry-over from other donors' samples.

CDR3 residues: CASSIQTGGFYNSPLHF. As DNA, the CDR3 is TGTGCCAGTAGTATCCAGACAGGGGGCTTCTATAATTCACCCCTCCACTTT. V gene TRBV19 combines with J gene TRBJ1-6; 10 positions match TRBD1. The V gene's germline CDR1 is LNHDA and CDR2 SQIVND (reference sequence). The CDR3 extends over 17 amino acids. V shed 3 bases and J 3 bases; nucleotides not matched to a gene: 5.

This chain uses TRBV12-3 or TRBV12-4 with TRBJ2-1; no reliable D call. Trimming cost V 10 bases and J 2 bases, with 12 bases left between them. The CDR3 totals 13 residues. Written as DNA, the CDR3 is TGTGCCACCGCTCCTGGACCCTACAATGAGCAGTTCTTC. Its translation: CATAPGPYNEQFF.

This clonotype was detected a few times. The V gene is TRBV6-5, the J gene TRBJ1-1, with 7 bases that match TRBD1. V was pared by 8 bases and J by 4 bases, with 7 bases of the junction left unmatched. There are 13 residues in the CDR3. The germline V gene encodes CDR1 MNHEY and CDR2 SVGAGI. The CDR3 DNA sequence: TGTGCCAGCCGACAGGGAAGAGGCACTGAAGCTTTCTTT. It codes for CASRQGRGTEAFF.

The table lists this clonotype with a count of one. Given a much more abundant clone one base away, this may be a read error. The chain combines TRBV5-6 with TRBJ1-5, with D perhaps matching TRBD1 (6 bases). V was cut by 2 bases and J by 4 bases, with 10 bases left in between. The CDR3 extends over 14 amino acids. CDR1 is SGHDT and CDR2 is YYEEEE in the germline V gene. CDR3 amino acids: CASSFRQDNQPQHF. The CDR3 nucleotides read TGTGCCAGCAGCTTCAGACAGGATAATCAGCCCCAGCATTTT.

This sequence joins TRBV5-8 and TRBJ1-2; D call uncertain. The CDR3 has 15 amino acids. V dropped 2 bases and J dropped 0 bases, with 11 bases sitting between them. Germline V gene data show CDR1 as SGHTS and CDR2 as YDEGEE. The CDR3 is CASSLGGAANYGYTF. CDR3 sequence (DNA): TGTGCCAGCAGCTTAGGCGGAGCAGCTAACTATGGCTACACCTTC.

In regard to this clonotype: Sequence at one end of the junction differs from germline and may be a read error. The chain is built from TRBV18 and TRBJ1-5, with D unclear. Germline V gene lookup returns CDR1 KGHSH and CDR2 LQKENI. This CDR3 contains 14 residues. CDR3 region: CASSPPNSNQPLHF. The CDR3 bases are TGTGCCAGCTCACCACCGAATAGCAATCAGCCCCTGCATTTT.

This clonotype was seen ten or more times. The chain is built from TRBV7-6 and TRBJ2-1, with D perhaps TRBD2 (5 bases). Germline V CDR1 and CDR2: SGHVS, FNYEAQ. The CDR3 loop spans 15 amino acids. Between the trimmed V and J ends, which lost 5 bases and 0 bases, there was a span of 11 bases. In nucleotides, the CDR3 is TGTGCCAGCAGCCAACGGGGTAGCTCCTACAATGAGCAGTTCTTC. Its translation: CASSQRGSSYNEQFF.

This clonotype appeared many times. The rearrangement links TRBV11-2 to TRBJ2-5; D is possibly TRBD1 (5 bases). Trimming pared 5 bases from V and 5 bases from J, leaving 12 bases between. The CDR3 consists of 13 residues. The germline V gene encodes CDR1 SGHAT and CDR2 FQNNGV. The CDR3 region is CASSTQGGETQYF. The DNA for the CDR3 is TGTGCCAGCAGCACCCAGGGTGGGGAGACCCAGTACTTC.

CDR3 loop: CASKVNSGENEQFF. CDR3 DNA: TGCGCCAGCAAGGTTAATAGCGGGGAGAATGAGCAGTTCTTC. J is TRBJ2-1 and V is TRBV5-1, with 8 bases matching TRBD2. In germline, CDR1 is SGHRS, CDR2 YFSETQ. V was pared by 6 bases and J by 7 bases, with 9 bases of the junction left unmatched. This CDR3 is built from 14 residues. The variable domain in full, completed from reference TRBV5-1 and TRBJ2-1, reads KAGVTQTPRYLIKTRGQQVTLSCSPISGHRSVSWYQQTPGQGLQFLFEYFSETQRNKGNFPGRFSGRQFSNSRSEMNVSTLELGDSALYLCASKVNSGENEQFFGPGTRLTVL.

The chain uses TRBV29-1 and TRBJ2-2, with 7 bases fitting TRBD2. The CDR3 length is 15 residues. Germline trimming cut 3 bases from V and 2 bases from J; bases unmatched to any gene: 6. In germline, CDR1 is SQVTM, CDR2 ANQGSEA. CDR3 sequence reads: CSVDGASGNTGELFF. DNA for the CDR3: TGCAGCGTTGATGGGGCTAGCGGTAACACCGGGGAGCTGTTTTTT.

This clonotype was picked up a small number of times. The chain joins TRBV7-9 to TRBJ2-1, with D unclear. Germline lookup yields CDR1 SEHNR and CDR2 FQNEAQ (reference sequence). V was trimmed by 5 bases and J by 6 bases, leaving 11 bases between them. The CDR3 covers 13 residues. CDR3: CASSPTVGNEQFF. The CDR3 DNA reads TGTGCCAGCAGCCCAACGGTGGGCAATGAGCAGTTCTTC.

Remarks on this clonotype: A much bigger clone sits one base away, suggesting this may be a read error. CDR3 nucleotide sequence: TGTGCCACCACCAAGACACACGCAACTAATGAAAAACTGTTTTTT. It codes for CATTKTHATNEKLFF. The V call is TRBV27, the J call TRBJ1-4; D uncertain. V lost 10 bases, J lost 0 bases, and 15 bases lay in between. CDR1 and CDR2 (germline): MNHEY, SMNVEV (reference sequence). The CDR3 has 15 residues.

This clonotype was detected ten times or more. The chain carries TRBV20-1 and TRBJ2-3; D is ambiguous. Trimming removed 1 base from V and 0 bases from J, with 5 bases in between. Germline V gene lookup returns CDR1 DFQATT and CDR2 SNEGSKA (reference sequence). The CDR3 loop spans 13 amino acids. CDR3 nucleotides: TGCAGTGCTAGAGCGGCTAGCACAGATACGCAGTATTTT. This encodes CSARAASTDTQYF.

V gene TRBV27 combines with J gene TRBJ2-1; maybe TRBD2 (5 bases). The germline V gene encodes CDR1 MNHEY and CDR2 SMNVEV (reference sequence). This CDR3 has 17 residues. The V and J ends lost 2 bases and 5 bases respectively, with 19 bases between them. This CDR3 is CASSLRHTGSLNNEQFF. The CDR3 DNA reads as TGTGCCAGCAGTTTACGACACACGGGGAGTCTGAACAATGAGCAGTTCTTC.

There are many counts of this clonotype. This chain joins TRBV11-3 and TRBJ2-7; 8 nucleotides line up with TRBD1. This CDR3 region has 15 residues. From germline, CDR1 is SGHNT and CDR2 YENEEA. V dropped 5 bases and J dropped 6; count of bases not matched to a gene: 12. CDR3 in DNA: TGTGCCAGCAGCCCCCGGACAGGGAGTGGAGGCGAGCAGTACTTC. Amino acid sequence: CASSPRTGSGGEQYF.

This clonotype was detected ten times or more. The chain recombines TRBV7-2 with TRBJ1-5; possible D gene TRBD1, 5 bases. The CDR3 runs 15 residues. V was pared by 4 bases and J by 4 bases, with 14 bases between. Germline V gene sequence: CDR1 SGHTA, CDR2 FQGNSA. In nucleotides, the CDR3 is TGTGCCAGCAGCTCTAGTTCCGGGGGAAATCAGCCCCAGCATTTT. Its protein is CASSSSSGGNQPQHF. The full variable domain, completed using reference TRBV7-2 and TRBJ1-5, is GAGVSQSPSNKVTEKGKDVELRCDPISGHTALYWYRQSLGQGLEFLIYFQGNSAPDKSGLPSDRFSAERTGGSVSTLTIQRTQQEDSAVYLCASSSSSGGNQPQHFGDGTRLSIL.

The chain carries TRBV3-1 and TRBJ1-5, with 10 positions matching TRBD1. The CDR3 is 16 amino acids. Germline values: CDR1 LGHDT, CDR2 YNNKEL (reference sequence). V lost 1 base and J lost 2; bases outside the gene matches: 2. CDR3: CASSQAGTGGNQPQHF. The DNA for the CDR3 is TGTGCCAGCAGCCAAGCCGGGACAGGGGGCAATCAGCCCCAGCATTTT.

As for this clonotype: A read error is possible here, since a much larger clone lies one base away. V and J are TRBV28 and TRBJ2-6; D assignment may be TRBD1 or TRBD2 (6 bases each). The germline CDR1 and CDR2 sequences are MDHEN and SYDVKM. The V end was cut by 6 bases, the J end by 8 bases, with 14 bases between. The CDR3 consists of 14 residues. As DNA, the CDR3 is TGTGCCAGCAGCCCTGGAGGGGGGACCAACGTCCTGACTTTC. Protein: CASSPGGGTNVLTF.

The sample holds many counts of this clonotype. This chain connects TRBV23-1 to TRBJ1-4, with TRBD1 identical over 7 bases. TRBV23-1 is known as an ORF, though its function is uncertain. This CDR3 comprises 21 residues. Germline trimming cut 0 bases from V and 10 bases from J; bases unmatched to any gene: 26. The DNA of the CDR3 is TGCGCCAGCAGTCAATCCCCCGGGGACAGTTGTCCGGGGATGGTTAAACGAAAACTGTTTTTT. Its protein product is CASSQSPGDSCPGMVKRKLFF.

This clonotype was seen at least ten times. The chain combines TRBV7-8 with TRBJ2-1; D possibly matches TRBD1 or TRBD2 (5 bases each). Trimming stripped 2 bases from V and 6 bases from J, with 20 bases between. CDR3 length: 17 residues. Germline assignment: CDR1 SGHVS and CDR2 FQNEAQ. The DNA for the CDR3 is TGTGCCAGCAGCTTATATTCCGGGACCGACCGGGGCAATGAGCAGTTCTTC. Translated, it gives CASSLYSGTDRGNEQFF.

This clonotype was counted ten times or more. This rearrangement joins TRBV2 to TRBJ2-5; no clear D. The V gene lost 0 bases and the J gene lost 5 bases, with 4 bases spanning the gap. Germline V lookup: CDR1 SNHLY, CDR2 FYNNEI. There are 12 residues in the CDR3. Written as DNA, the CDR3 is TGTGCCAGCAGTGAAGCGGGGGAGACCCAGTACTTC. Translating gives CASSEAGETQYF.

This clonotype appeared many times. The CDR3 loop reads CASSEAGGAGNTIYF. The CDR3 nucleotides are TGTGCCAGCAGTGAAGCGGGCGGGGCTGGAAACACCATATATTTT. This chain connects TRBV6-1 to TRBJ1-3; no firm D call. Germline CDR1 and CDR2: MNHNS and SASEGT. This CDR3 has 15 amino acids. Between the trimmed V and J ends, which lost 0 bases and 2 bases, there was a span of 8 bases.

This clonotype occurred many times. The J gene is TRBJ2-1, the V gene TRBV7-8; 12 nucleotides agree with TRBD2. CDR1 and CDR2 from the germline V gene are SGHVS and FQNEAQ. The V gene end was trimmed by 5 bases and the J gene end by 3 bases; junction bases not matched to a gene: 5. The CDR3 is 16 amino acids. Here the CDR3 reads CASSPRLAGVYNEQFF. The CDR3 coding sequence is TGTGCCAGCAGCCCAAGACTAGCGGGGGTCTACAATGAGCAGTTCTTC.

The V call is TRBV18, the J call TRBJ2-7; no clear D. V was trimmed by 4 bases and J by 3 bases, leaving 10 bases between them. The length of the CDR3 is 13 residues. The germline V gene encodes CDR1 KGHSH and CDR2 LQKENI. The CDR3 coding sequence is TGTGCCAGCTCACTCAGGACGGACTACGAGCAGTACTTC. This gives the protein CASSLRTDYEQYF.

The chain links TRBV20-1 to TRBJ2-7; 7 bases align to TRBD2. Germline loops: CDR1 DFQATT, CDR2 SNEGSKA (reference sequence). There are 15 residues in the CDR3. V was pared by 3 bases and J by 4 bases, with 12 bases of the junction left unmatched. The CDR3 sequence is CSASHRGGRRYEQYF. The CDR3 nucleotides read TGCAGTGCTAGTCATCGGGGCGGGAGAAGGTACGAGCAGTACTTC.

This clonotype was observed at least ten times. The chain joins TRBV7-9 to TRBJ2-6; unclear D gene. The CDR3 is 15 residues long. Per the germline V gene, CDR1 is SEHNR and CDR2 is FQNEAQ (reference sequence). Trimming stripped 4 bases from V and 0 bases from J, with 7 bases between. As DNA, the CDR3 is TGTGCCAGCAGCTCCCTTTACTCTGGGGCCAACGTCCTGACTTTC. Its translation: CASSSLYSGANVLTF. The full variable domain, with the rest looked up from reference TRBV7-9 and TRBJ2-6, is DTGVSQNPRHKITKRGQNVTFRCDPISEHNRLYWYRQTLGQGPEFLTYFQNEAQLEKSRLLSDRFSAERPKGSFSTLEIQRTEQGDSAMYLCASSSLYSGANVLTFGAGSRLTVL.

This clonotype has a count of ten or more. The rearrangement joins TRBV6-5 to TRBJ2-1; D is ambiguous. V lost 0 bases and J lost 2, with 11 bases in between. This CDR3 has 16 residues. Germline CDR1 reads MNHEY; CDR2 reads SVGAGI. The DNA for the CDR3 is TGTGCCAGCAGTTACTCTATGGCAGGACCCTACAATGAGCAGTTCTTC. Its translation: CASSYSMAGPYNEQFF.

This clonotype appeared many times. The gene calls are TRBV5-5 and TRBJ1-1, with D perhaps TRBD1 (5 bases). Per the germline V gene, CDR1 is SGHKS and CDR2 is YYEKEE (reference sequence). V was shortened by 3 bases and J by 4 bases, with 16 bases between the two germline ends. The CDR3 is 15 amino acids. CDR3 nucleotides: TGTGCCAGCAGCTCCCGGTGGGGGAGTGGCACTGAAGCTTTCTTT. It translates to CASSSRWGSGTEAFF.

This clonotype was observed many times. The rearrangement joins TRBV27 to TRBJ1-4; no firm D call. V gave up 3 bases and J gave up 10 bases, with 15 bases separating them. Germline assignment: CDR1 MNHEY and CDR2 SMNVEV (reference sequence). The CDR3 sequence is 14 residues long. CDR3 DNA sequence: TGTGCCAGCAGTTTGTCTTCTAGTTTTGGAAAACTGTTTTTT. Residues: CASSLSSSFGKLFF.

J is TRBJ2-7 and V is TRBV10-3; no reliable D call. The V end was cut by 3 bases, the J end by 3 bases, with 6 bases between. The CDR3 covers 12 residues. Germline values: CDR1 ENHRY, CDR2 SYGVKD. The CDR3: CAISERLYEQYF. CDR3 nucleotides: TGTGCCATCAGTGAACGCCTCTACGAGCAGTACTTC.

This clonotype was recorded at least ten times. In nucleotides, the CDR3 is TGTGCCAGCAGCCCTGAGGCTGCTCTTAAACAAGAGACCCAGTACTTC. Its translation is CASSPEAALKQETQYF. This chain links TRBV4-2 with TRBJ2-5; D is unclear. From germline, CDR1 is LGHNA and CDR2 YNFKEQ. CDR3 length equals 16 residues. V was clipped by 4 bases and J by 2 bases, with 17 bases between them.